The rows below give T cell receptor beta chains drawn from one sample of a study of T cells in Graves' hyperthyroidism and ophthalmopathy. MiXCR, applied by TCRdb to the multiplex PCR reads, yields one record per CDR3 protein. The sample has roughly 380,000 distinct CDR3 sequences, around 13% seen once. Sequencing used blood. Source of these receptors: a woman in her sixties with Graves' hyperthyroidism. CDR3s include the opening cysteine and the closing phenylalanine or tryptophan. D genes are given only for firm matches. Expanded clones are given a class, and other clones once, few, many or no size at all.

>many|TRBJ1-1|NA|TRBV27
TGTGCCAGCTGCGAAGGACGGGTAAACACTGAAGCTTTCTTT
CASCEGRVNTEAFF
>many|TRBJ1-5|NA|TRBV3-1
TGTGCCAGCAGCCAAGTGGTGGGGCCCCAGCCCCAGCATTTT
CASSQVVGPQPQHF
>NA|TRBJ2-7|NA|TRBV10-3
TGTGCCATCACCGGGGGATGGCAGGGAACCTACGAGCAGTACTTC
CAITGGWQGTYEQYF
>many|TRBJ2-1|NA|TRBV7-9
TGTGCCAGTCTCCCTAGCGCGAGCTCCTACAATGAGCAGTTCTTC
CASLPSASSYNEQFF
>many|TRBJ2-7|NA|TRBV27
TGTGCCAGCAGTTTGTTCGGCGGGAATTCCTACGAGCAGTACTTC
CASSLFGGNSYEQYF
>many|TRBJ2-1|TRBD2|TRBV5-1
TGCGCCAGCAGCCCGAGACGTGGGACTAGCGTTTACAATGAGCAGTTCTTC
CASSPRRGTSVYNEQFF
>few|TRBJ2-1|TRBD2|TRBV7-3
TGTGCCAGCAGCTCCCCGGGACTAGCGGGAGGCTCCTCCTACAATGAGCAGTTCTTC
CASSSPGLAGGSSYNEQFF
>once|TRBJ2-2|TRBD2|TRBV28
TGTGCCAGCAGGGGCGCTACCGGGACTAGCGGAAGCGGGGAGCTGTTTTTT
CASRGATGTSGSGELFF
>NA|TRBJ1-5|NA|TRBV11-2
TGTGCCAGCAGCCACGGGACGTATGAATGGCAGCCCCAGCATTTT
CASSHGTYEWQPQHF
>NA|TRBJ2-3|TRBD2|TRBV19
TGTGCCAGTAGTGTCCCCTCGCCGGGGGGGGGCACAGATACGCAGTATTTT
CASSVPSPGGGTDTQYF
>NA|TRBJ1-1|NA|TRBV12-3/TRBV12-4
TGTGCCAGCAGTTTAGAGGGCAGGGACACTGAAGCTTTCTTT
CASSLEGRDTEAFF
>many|TRBJ2-1|NA|TRBV5-1
TGCGCCAGCAGCCTGGACTCCTCCGAGGAGCAGTTCTTC
CASSLDSSEEQFF
>few|TRBJ2-2|TRBD2|TRBV20-1
TGCAGTGCTAGAGATCAGGGAGCGGGAGGAGGCACCGGGGAGCTGTTTTTT
CSARDQGAGGGTGELFF
>many|TRBJ1-1|TRBD1|TRBV29-1
TGCAGCGGGTCGGGACAGGGAGAAGCTTTCTTT
CSGSGQGEAFF
>many|TRBJ2-1|NA|TRBV4-2
TGTGCCAGCAGCCAAGAACCCTATTACAATGAGCAGTTCTTC
CASSQEPYYNEQFF
>NA|TRBJ1-3|NA|TRBV5-1
TGCGCCAGCAGCTTGGGGCCCTCCCCTGGAAACACCATATATTTT
CASSLGPSPGNTIYF
>NA|TRBJ1-2|NA|TRBV29-1
TGCAGCGCCCGGTTTAACTATGGCTACACCTTC
CSARFNYGYTF
>many|TRBJ1-6|TRBD1|TRBV5-1
TGCGCCAGCAGCGTCCGCGGACAGGGGAATTCACCCCTCCACTTT
CASSVRGQGNSPLHF
>many|TRBJ1-5|NA|TRBV2
TGTGCCAGCAGCGATACAGGGAGCGATCAGCCCCAGCATTTT
CASSDTGSDQPQHF
>NA|TRBJ2-6|TRBD2|TRBV30
TGTGCCGGGTCGGGGGGGGGGACTGGGGCCAACGTCCTGACTTTC
CAGSGGGTGANVLTF
>many|TRBJ1-1|NA|TRBV7-2
TGTGCCAGCAGCGCGATGGGAGGGGGAAACACTGAAGCTTTCTTT
CASSAMGGGNTEAFF
>NA|TRBJ1-5|NA|TRBV19
TGTGCCAGTAGCACGTGGGGTAGCAATCAGCCCCAGCATTTT
CASSTWGSNQPQHF
>NA|TRBJ1-2|NA|TRBV6-1
TGTGCCAGCAGCCCCGTCGGACCCTATGGCTACACCTTC
CASSPVGPYGYTF
>many|TRBJ2-7|NA|TRBV20-1
TGCAGTGCGCCCGGAGAGCAGACCTACGAGCAGTACTTC
CSAPGEQTYEQYF
>NA|TRBJ2-1|TRBD2|TRBV12-3/TRBV12-4
TGTGCCAGCAGTTCGAGGGCTAGCGGTCCCTACGGTGAGCAGTTCTTC
CASSSRASGPYGEQFF
>many|TRBJ1-1|NA|TRBV10-3
TGTGCCATCAGTGAGTCGTCGGCAGGGACAAACACTGAAGCTTTCTTT
CAISESSAGTNTEAFF
>NA|TRBJ1-1|NA|TRBV9
TGTGCCAGCAGCGCGGGACATACGAACACTGAAGCTTTCTTT
CASSAGHTNTEAFF
>many|TRBJ1-1|NA|TRBV12-3/TRBV12-4
TGTGCCAGCAGTTTAAGGGAGTACACTGAAGCTTTCTTT
CASSLREYTEAFF
>many|TRBJ1-1|TRBD1|TRBV9
TGTGCCAGCAGCGTAGGAGGGTCGGGACAGGGTTGGACTGAAGCTTTCTTT
CASSVGGSGQGWTEAFF
>many|TRBJ2-1|TRBD2|TRBV9
TGTGCCAGCAGCAAGACTAGCGGGGATTACAATGAGCAGTTCTTC
CASSKTSGDYNEQFF
>many|TRBJ2-7|NA|TRBV28
TGTGCCAGCAGTTGGGGGCCCAGGAGGCACGAGCAGTACTTC
CASSWGPRRHEQYF
>many|TRBJ2-2|NA|TRBV12-3/TRBV12-4
TGTGCCAGCACCAGGGACCAGAACACCGGGGAGCTGTTTTTT
CASTRDQNTGELFF
>many|TRBJ2-3|NA|TRBV15
TGTGCCACCAGCAGAGCCGGGACTGGAGATGGTGGTACGCAGTATTTT
CATSRAGTGDGGTQYF
>many|TRBJ2-6|NA|TRBV4-2
TGTGCCAGCAGCCAAGGCGCGACTAGCTCTGGGGCCAACGTCCTGACTTTC
CASSQGATSSGANVLTF
>NA|TRBJ2-3|TRBD2|TRBV2
TGTGCCAGCAGTGATGTGGCTAGCGGGAGGGCCCCCGATACGCAGTATTTT
CASSDVASGRAPDTQYF
>many|TRBJ1-2|NA|TRBV5-1
TGCGCCAGCAGCATCACACAGGGCCCCTATGGCTACACCTTC
CASSITQGPYGYTF
>many|TRBJ2-7|TRBD1|TRBV28
TGTGCCAGCAGAAGGACAGGGGTGGGCGAGCAGTACTTC
CASRRTGVGEQYF
>many|TRBJ2-5|NA|TRBV19
TGTGCCAGTAGTATCTCTGCTGTAGAGACCCAGTACTTC
CASSISAVETQYF
>few|TRBJ2-5|TRBD2|TRBV20-1
TGCAGTGCTTCTTATAGCGGGGAGGAGACCCAGTACTTC
CSASYSGEETQYF
>once|TRBJ1-2|NA|TRBV6-2/TRBV6-3
TGTGCCAGCAGGAGCGGTTTAGGCTACACCTTC
CASRSGLGYTF
>many|TRBJ1-1|TRBD1|TRBV5-1
TGCGCCAGCAGCACCGGACAGGGAGTTTCTGAAGCTTTCTTT
CASSTGQGVSEAFF
>many|TRBJ2-3|TRBD2|TRBV20-1
TGCAGTGCCCGTAGGGGGACTAGCGGGACAGATACGCAGTATTTT
CSARRGTSGTDTQYF
>many|TRBJ2-7|NA|TRBV7-9
TGTGCCAGCAGCTCCGAACTGACAGGGAGGTACGAGCAGTACTTC
CASSSELTGRYEQYF
>NA|TRBJ2-5|TRBD1|TRBV9
TGTGCCAGCAGCGCCAGGGGGCGGGAGACCCAGTACTTC
CASSARGRETQYF
>few|TRBJ2-5|TRBD1|TRBV29-1
TGCAGCGCCCGACAGGGGGCGGGAGAGACCCAGTACTTC
CSARQGAGETQYF
>many|TRBJ2-7|NA|TRBV20-1
TGCAGTGCTAGAAAGTCCCGGGACGGCTACGAGCAGTACTTC
CSARKSRDGYEQYF
>many|TRBJ2-5|TRBD2|TRBV2
TGTGCCAGCCGAAGACTAGCGGGAGAAGAGACCCAGTACTTC
CASRRLAGEETQYF
>few|TRBJ2-2|NA|TRBV11-2
TGTGCCACCCCCAGGGGGGAATATAGTACCGGGGAGCTGTTTTTT
CATPRGEYSTGELFF